The 21 T cell receptor beta chains below were found in one sample sequenced in a study of kidney transplant recipient with SARS-CoV-2 infection. TCRdb re-called the reads through MiXCR, storing one row per CDR3 protein. The profile shows under 250,000 distinct CDR3 sequences, around 30% of them singletons. Sequencing was performed on a blood sample, taken at baseline and on roughly day 110 from a kidney transplant recipient. The receptor source for this set is a young adult male patient who had COVID-19 and was a kidney transplant recipient. Some T cells may be provided by the graft donor.

V gene TRBV11-2 combines with J gene TRBJ2-3, with 10 bases identical to TRBD2. The V gene's germline CDR1 is SGHAT and CDR2 FQNNGV. This CDR3 region has 17 residues. V lost 2 bases and J lost 1; bases outside the gene matches: 6. Written as DNA, the CDR3 is TGTGCCAGCAGCTTAAGGGGACTAGCGACAGGCACAGATACGCAGTATTTT. This sequence encodes CASSLRGLATGTDTQYF. Filled out from reference TRBV11-2 and TRBJ2-3, the complete variable domain reads EAGVAQSPRYKIIEKRQSVAFWCNPISGHATLYWYQQILGQGPKLLIQFQNNGVVDDSQLPKDRFSAERLKGVDSTLKIQPAKLEDSAVYLCASSLRGLATGTDTQYFGPGTRLTVL.

This clonotype came up many times. This chain joins TRBV11-3 and TRBJ2-1; 8 bases are a match to TRBD2. The CDR3 extends over 14 amino acids. CDR1 is SGHNT and CDR2 is YENEEA in the germline V gene. J gave up 8 bases and V 5 bases, and 8 bases lay outside the gene matches. The CDR3: CASSPGGGRDEQFF. CDR3 DNA sequence: TGTGCCAGCAGCCCCGGGGGGGGGAGGGATGAGCAGTTCTTC.

This clonotype was detected ten times or more. The rearrangement uses TRBV5-6 and TRBJ1-1, with D perhaps matching TRBD1 (5 bases). The CDR3 extends over 14 amino acids. Germline CDR1 SGHDT, CDR2 YYEEEE. V was cut by 4 bases and J by 1 base, with 11 bases left in between. The CDR3 loop is CASSEIDRNTEAFF. The CDR3 DNA follows: TGTGCCAGCAGCGAGATCGACAGGAACACTGAAGCTTTCTTT.

The rearrangement joins TRBV5-4 to TRBJ1-2; D not resolved. Germline V gene data show CDR1 as SGHNT and CDR2 as YYREEE (reference sequence). The CDR3 spans 16 residues. Trimming stripped 6 bases from V and 4 bases from J, with 22 bases between. CDR3 sequence reads: CASISTVPGRTYGYTF. In nucleotides, the CDR3 is TGTGCCAGCATAAGTACCGTACCAGGAAGGACCTATGGCTACACCTTC. Combining the CDR3 with reference TRBV5-4 and TRBJ1-2 gives the whole variable domain ETGVTQSPTHLIKTRGQQVTLRCSSQSGHNTVSWYQQALGQGPQFIFQYYREEENGRGNFPPRFSGLQFPNYSSELNVNALELDDSALYLCASISTVPGRTYGYTFGSGTRLTVV.

Concerning this clonotype itself: This clone may be a read error of a much larger clone one base away. The chain employs TRBV7-2 and TRBJ1-6, with 7 bases identical to TRBD1. The CDR3 totals 15 residues. V shed 9 bases, J shed 8 bases, and the junction held 13 bases outside the gene matches. Germline V gene sequence: CDR1 SGHTA, CDR2 FQGNSA. As DNA, the CDR3 is TGTGCCAGTGACAGGGCTCATCGGCGAGATTCACCCCTCCACTTT. Translated, it gives CASDRAHRRDSPLHF.

The table lists this clonotype with many counts. The V gene is TRBV30, the J gene TRBJ1-1, with D perhaps matching TRBD1 (5 bases). Germline values: CDR1 GTSNPN, CDR2 SVGIG (reference sequence). Trimming stripped 5 bases from V and 0 bases from J, with 10 bases between. The CDR3 loop spans 13 amino acids. CDR3 bases: TGTGCCTGGGAGTACAGGCTGAACACTGAAGCTTTCTTT. Encoded protein: CAWEYRLNTEAFF.

A remark on this clonotype: With a much larger clone just one base away, this may be a read error. The gene calls are TRBV12-5 and TRBJ2-1; 13 bases are a match to TRBD2. The CDR3 is made up of 17 amino acids. Germline CDR1 LGHNT, CDR2 FRNRAP. This chain's CDR3 is CANGLGLAGRYGGEQFF. Written as DNA, the CDR3 is TGTGCTAATGGTTTGGGACTAGCGGGAAGATATGGTGGTGAGCAGTTCTTC. Looking up the rest from reference TRBV12-5 and TRBJ2-1 gives the full variable domain: DARVTQTPRHKVTEMGQEVTMRCQPILGHNTVFWYRQTMMQGLELLAYFRNRAPLDDSGMPKDRFSAEMPDATLATLKIQPSEPRDSAVYFCANGLGLAGRYGGEQFFGPGTRLTVL.

About this clonotype: A much more abundant neighbour one base away suggests this may be a read error. The J gene is TRBJ2-7, the V gene TRBV5-1; the D is unclear. This CDR3 has 14 amino acids. Germline V gene sequence: CDR1 SGHRS, CDR2 YFSETQ. With 0 bases removed from V and 3 bases from J, the gap between germline ends came to 10 bases. The CDR3 is CASSLEPTNYEQYF. The CDR3 DNA reads as TGCGCCAGCAGCTTGGAGCCGACGAACTACGAGCAGTACTTC.

On this clonotype: A much larger clone lies one base from this, so it may be a read error. The rearrangement joins TRBV29-1 to TRBJ2-2; D remains unclear. The V end was cut by 8 bases, the J end by 9 bases, with 22 bases between. CDR3 size: 14 residues. Germline CDR1 is SQVTM and CDR2 is ANQGSEA. As DNA, the CDR3 is TGCAGCTCCCGGACGGAGACGGGCCCCAGGGAGCTGTTTTTT. Translation gives CSSRTETGPRELFF.

Concerning this clonotype: A read error may explain this, as a much larger clone is one base away. The chain joins TRBV18 to TRBJ2-7; 12 bases fit TRBD1. The CDR3 is 16 residues long. Germline CDR1 is KGHSH and CDR2 is LQKENI. The DNA for the CDR3 is TGTACCAGCTCACAGGGGAGGGACAGGGGGCCCTACGAGCAGTACTTC. As protein: CTSSQGRDRGPYEQYF.

This clonotype has a count of ten or more. The J gene is TRBJ1-3, the V gene TRBV28; unclear D gene. In germline, CDR1 is MDHEN, CDR2 SYDVKM. V lost 4 bases and J 2 bases, leaving 15 bases between the germline ends. The CDR3 spans 16 residues. DNA of the CDR3: TGTGCCAGCAGTTCCCCGACCGCCGGACCTGGAAACACCATATATTTT. Translation gives CASSSPTAGPGNTIYF. The variable domain in full, with the rest retrieved from reference TRBV28 and TRBJ1-3, is DVKVTQSSRYLVKRTGEKVFLECVQDMDHENMFWYRQDPGLGLRLIYFSYDVKMKEKGDIPEGYSVSREKKERFSLILESASTNQTSMYLCASSSPTAGPGNTIYFGEGSWLTVV.

This clonotype was found many times. The chain carries TRBV27 and TRBJ2-2; 10 bases map to TRBD2. The CDR3 is 16 residues long. The ends lost 4 bases at V and 6 bases at J; junction bases unmatched: 8. CDR1 is MNHEY and CDR2 is SMNVEV in the germline V gene (reference sequence). The CDR3: CASSSSGSPKAGELFF. The CDR3 DNA is TGTGCCAGCAGTTCTAGCGGGAGCCCGAAGGCCGGGGAGCTGTTTTTT.

This clonotype was recorded only once. One end of the junction is discordant with germline, which a read error may explain. This CDR3 is CASQHVNSRKTYGCTF. As DNA, the CDR3 is TGTGCCAGCCAACATGTCAATAGTCGAAAGACCTATGGCTGCACCTTC. The chain joins TRBV5-6 to TRBJ1-2; D gene unclear. Germline CDR1 is SGHDT and CDR2 is YYEEEE. This CDR3 has 16 amino acids.

This clonotype was seen more than once but under ten times. The V and J genes are TRBV9 and TRBJ1-1; no clear D gene. CDR3 length: 14 amino acids. V was cut by 3 bases and J by 1 base, with 10 bases left in between. Germline V gives CDR1 SGDLS, CDR2 YYNGEE. In nucleotides, the CDR3 is TGTGCCAGCAGCGCACACAGCACGAACACTGAAGCTTTCTTT. Protein product: CASSAHSTNTEAFF.

This clonotype has a count of ten or more. This chain uses TRBV6-6 with TRBJ2-6; D gene uncertain. CDR1 is MNHNY, CDR2 SVGAGI, per germline (reference sequence). V was trimmed by 2 bases and J by 0 bases, leaving 5 bases between them. This CDR3 comprises 15 residues. The chain's CDR3 is CASSYEGSGANVLTF. For the CDR3, the DNA is TGTGCCAGCAGTTACGAAGGCTCTGGGGCCAACGTCCTGACTTTC.

Comments on this clonotype: One base away lies a much larger clone, so this may be a sequencing read error. V is TRBV7-9 and J is TRBJ1-4; D uncertain. CDR3 length: 14 amino acids. Germline-derived CDR1 and CDR2 are SEHNR and FQNEAQ (reference sequence). The CDR3 bases are TGTGCCGGCAGCTTAGCAAGTCAGAATGAAAAACTGTTTTTT. Amino acid sequence: CAGSLASQNEKLFF.

In this sample, this clonotype turned up many times. The DNA for the CDR3 is TGTGCCAGCAGCCAATTATTGGGCACTGAAGCTTTCTTT. Encoded protein: CASSQLLGTEAFF. The chain carries TRBV7-3 and TRBJ1-1; D unclear. This CDR3 contains 13 residues. The germline V and J ends were trimmed by 5 bases and 4 bases, with 11 bases remaining between them. Per the germline V gene, CDR1 is SGHTA and CDR2 is FQGTGA.

Concerning this clonotype: A much larger clone differs from this one at a single base, so this may be a read error. V gene TRBV12-3 or TRBV12-4 combines with J gene TRBJ1-2; D ambiguous. Trimming shortened V by 5 bases and J by 4 bases, and 23 bases separated the two germline ends. This CDR3 region has 17 residues. The CDR3: CASSQPTSFRRTYGYTF. CDR3 nucleotides: TGTGCCAGCAGTCAACCAACCAGCTTCCGAAGGACCTATGGCTACACCTTC.

The sample holds a few counts of this clonotype. The chain employs TRBV10-3 and TRBJ2-5; D may be TRBD1 or TRBD2 (6 bases each). Germline lookup yields CDR1 ENHRY and CDR2 SYGVKD. V dropped 8 bases and J dropped 3 bases, with 22 bases sitting between them. This CDR3 contains 16 residues. Here the CDR3 DNA reads TGTGCCATCGGGGGCGGGGCGACGGCCCAGGAAGAGACCCAGTACTTC. Protein: CAIGGGATAQEETQYF.

This clonotype was picked up many times. V gene TRBV28 combines with J gene TRBJ1-3; 11 bases are shared with TRBD1. Germline V gives CDR1 MDHEN, CDR2 SYDVKM. The J segment lost 0 bases and the V segment lost 1 base, leaving 11 bases of the junction unmatched. This CDR3 region has 20 residues. The DNA for the CDR3 is TGTGCCAGCAGTTTATTGCGTGGGACAGGGGGTACCGTCTCTGGAAACACCATATATTTT. Amino acids: CASSLLRGTGGTVSGNTIYF.

This clonotype was detected many times. The chain uses TRBV5-1 and TRBJ2-7, with 9 bases that match TRBD1. CDR1 SGHRS and CDR2 YFSETQ come from the germline V gene. The CDR3 totals 14 residues. The V gene end was trimmed by 3 bases and the J gene end by 7 bases; junction bases not matched to a gene: 8. The CDR3 bases are TGCGCCAGCAGCTCCGGGACAGGGATGCGGGAGCAGTACTTC. This translates into CASSSGTGMREQYF.